This T cell receptor (beta chain) was profiled in a study of control samples from healthy donors and cancer patients. Generated by immunoSEQ multiplex PCR, the TCRdb table keeps only in-frame clones and is missing some. The sample shows under 200,000 clones, about nine tenths of them seen only once. This CDR3 is 15 amino acids long. Germline V gene lookup returns CDR1 KGHSH and CDR2 LQKENI. V was clipped by 3 bases and J by 3 bases, with 14 bases between them. This clonotype originated in a woman aged 25 to 39 in good health. The V and J genes are TRBV18 and TRBJ1-1, with TRBD1 as a possible D gene (5 bases). The sample taken for sequencing was blood. The CDR3 DNA reads TGTGCCAGCTCACCTAGAGGGGTTGGGGACACTGAAGCTTTCTTT. This translates into CASSPRGVGDTEAFF. Filled out from reference TRBV18 and TRBJ1-1, the complete variable domain reads NAGVMQNPRHLVRRRGQEARLRCSPMKGHSHVYWYRQLPEEGLKFMVYLQKENIIDESGMPKERFSAEFPKEGPSILRIQQVVRGDSAAYFCASSPRGVGDTEAFFGQGTRLTVV.